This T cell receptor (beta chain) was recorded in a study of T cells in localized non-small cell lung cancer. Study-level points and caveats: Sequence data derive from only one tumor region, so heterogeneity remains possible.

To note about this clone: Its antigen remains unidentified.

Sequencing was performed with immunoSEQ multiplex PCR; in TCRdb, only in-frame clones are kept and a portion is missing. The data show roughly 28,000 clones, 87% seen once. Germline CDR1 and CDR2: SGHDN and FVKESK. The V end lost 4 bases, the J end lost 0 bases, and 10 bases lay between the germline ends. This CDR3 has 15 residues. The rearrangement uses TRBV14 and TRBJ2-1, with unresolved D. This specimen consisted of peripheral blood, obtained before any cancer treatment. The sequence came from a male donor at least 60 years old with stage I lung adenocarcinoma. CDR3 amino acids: CASSRQMSSYNEQFF. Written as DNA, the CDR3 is TGTGCCAGCAGCCGGCAGATGAGCTCCTACAATGAGCAGTTCTTC.